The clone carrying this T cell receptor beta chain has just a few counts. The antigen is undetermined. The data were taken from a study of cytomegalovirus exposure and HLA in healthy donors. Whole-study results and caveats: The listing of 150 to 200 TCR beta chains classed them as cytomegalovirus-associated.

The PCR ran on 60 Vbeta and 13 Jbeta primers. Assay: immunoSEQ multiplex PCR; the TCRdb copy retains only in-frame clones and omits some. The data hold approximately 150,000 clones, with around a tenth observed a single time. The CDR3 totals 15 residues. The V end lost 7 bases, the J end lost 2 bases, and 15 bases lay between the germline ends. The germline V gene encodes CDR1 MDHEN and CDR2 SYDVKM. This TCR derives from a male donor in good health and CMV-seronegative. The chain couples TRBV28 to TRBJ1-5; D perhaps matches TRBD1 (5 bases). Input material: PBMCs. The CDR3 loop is CASIQGSDRNQPQHF. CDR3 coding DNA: TGTGCCAGCATTCAGGGAAGTGATCGCAATCAGCCCCAGCATTTT.